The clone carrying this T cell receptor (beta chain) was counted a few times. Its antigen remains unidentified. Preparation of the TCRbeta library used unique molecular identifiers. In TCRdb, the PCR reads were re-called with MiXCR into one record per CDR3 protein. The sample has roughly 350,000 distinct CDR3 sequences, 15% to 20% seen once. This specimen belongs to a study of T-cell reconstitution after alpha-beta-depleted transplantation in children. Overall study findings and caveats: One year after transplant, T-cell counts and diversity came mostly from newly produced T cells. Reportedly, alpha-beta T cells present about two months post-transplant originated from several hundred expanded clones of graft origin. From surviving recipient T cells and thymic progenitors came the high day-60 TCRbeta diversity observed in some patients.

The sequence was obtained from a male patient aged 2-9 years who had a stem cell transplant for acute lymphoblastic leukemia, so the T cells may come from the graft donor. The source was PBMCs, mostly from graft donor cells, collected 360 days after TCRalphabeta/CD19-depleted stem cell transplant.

CDR3 loop: CASSQTSGRQETQYF. The CDR3 DNA follows: TGTGCCAGCAGCCAGACTAGCGGGAGGCAAGAGACCCAGTACTTC. This chain links TRBV3-1 with TRBJ2-5; TRBD2 agrees at 13 bases. With V trimmed by 3 bases and J by 2 bases, 0 bases remained unmatched. Germline V gene lookup returns CDR1 LGHDT and CDR2 YNNKEL (reference sequence). This CDR3 comprises 15 residues.